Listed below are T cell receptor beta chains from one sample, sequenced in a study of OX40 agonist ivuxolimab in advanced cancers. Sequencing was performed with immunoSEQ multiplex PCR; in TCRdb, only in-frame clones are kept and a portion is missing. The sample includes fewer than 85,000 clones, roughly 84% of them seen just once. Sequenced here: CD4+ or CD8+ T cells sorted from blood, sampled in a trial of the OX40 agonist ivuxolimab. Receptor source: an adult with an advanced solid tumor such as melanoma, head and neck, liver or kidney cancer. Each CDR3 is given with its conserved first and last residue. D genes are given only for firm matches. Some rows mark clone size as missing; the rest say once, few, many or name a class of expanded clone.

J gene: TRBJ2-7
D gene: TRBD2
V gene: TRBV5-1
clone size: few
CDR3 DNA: TGCGCCAGCAATTCGTGGACTAGCGGTTCCTACGAGCAGTACTTC
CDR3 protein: CASNSWTSGSYEQYF

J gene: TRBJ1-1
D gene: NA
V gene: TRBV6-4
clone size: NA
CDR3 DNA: TGTGCCAGCAGTTTTGACGGAGGTGAAGCTTTCTTT
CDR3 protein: CASSFDGGEAFF

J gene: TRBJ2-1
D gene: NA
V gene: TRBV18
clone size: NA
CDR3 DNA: TGTGCCAGCTCACCAGGGGCGGGGAACCTCAATGAGCAGTTCTTC
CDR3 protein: CASSPGAGNLNEQFF

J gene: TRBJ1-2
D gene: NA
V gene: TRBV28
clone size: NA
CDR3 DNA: TGTGCCAGCAGCTCTTTTGGGCGGAGAGGCGGATTATATGGCTACACCTTC
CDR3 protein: CASSSFGRRGGLYGYTF

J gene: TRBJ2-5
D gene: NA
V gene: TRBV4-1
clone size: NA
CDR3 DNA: TGCGCCAGCAGCCTCGGGGGGCGAGTTGCAGAGACCCAGTACTTC
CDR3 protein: CASSLGGRVAETQYF

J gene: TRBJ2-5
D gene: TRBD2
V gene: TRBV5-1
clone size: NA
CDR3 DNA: TGCGCCAGCAGCGATCAACCGGGACTAGTCGCGACCCAGTACTTC
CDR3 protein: CASSDQPGLVATQYF

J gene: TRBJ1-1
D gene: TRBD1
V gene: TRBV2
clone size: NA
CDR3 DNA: TGTGCCAGCAGTCCGACAGGGGCCCCGAACACTGAAGCTTTCTTT
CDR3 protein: CASSPTGAPNTEAFF

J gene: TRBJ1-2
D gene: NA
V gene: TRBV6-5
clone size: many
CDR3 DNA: TGTGCCAGCAGTTACGACGGGACGAGAAGTTTCTACACCTTC
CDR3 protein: CASSYDGTRSFYTF

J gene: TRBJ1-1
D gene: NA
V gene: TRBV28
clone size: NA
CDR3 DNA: TGTGCCAGCAGCTCCATGACGGACAGACCCCCCGGTGAAGCTTTCTTT
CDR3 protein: CASSSMTDRPPGEAFF

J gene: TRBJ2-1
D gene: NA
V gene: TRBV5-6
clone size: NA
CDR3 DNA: TGTGCCAGCACCCCACGGGGTTACAATGAGCAGTTCTTC
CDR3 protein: CASTPRGYNEQFF

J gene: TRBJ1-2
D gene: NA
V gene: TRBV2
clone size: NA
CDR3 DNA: TGTGCCAGCAGTGAAGATCGGGGATTCGGCTATGGCTACACCTTC
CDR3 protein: CASSEDRGFGYGYTF

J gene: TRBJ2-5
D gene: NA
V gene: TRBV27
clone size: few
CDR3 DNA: TGTGCCAGCAGTTTATCAAGGGGGGCCCAAGAGACCCAGTACTTC
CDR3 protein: CASSLSRGAQETQYF

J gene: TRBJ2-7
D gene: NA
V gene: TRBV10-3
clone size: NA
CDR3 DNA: TGTGCCATCAGTTTACAGGGCCTGGGGCTCGAGCAGTACTTC
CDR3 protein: CAISLQGLGLEQYF

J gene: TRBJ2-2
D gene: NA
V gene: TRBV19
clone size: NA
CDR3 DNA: TGTGCCAGTAGTTTCAGGGGTCCGAACACCGGGGAGCTGTTTTTT
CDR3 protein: CASSFRGPNTGELFF

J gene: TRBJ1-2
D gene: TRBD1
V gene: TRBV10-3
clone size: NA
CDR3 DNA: TGTGCCATCAGTGAGACAGGGGGTAACTATGGCTACACCTTC
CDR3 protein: CAISETGGNYGYTF

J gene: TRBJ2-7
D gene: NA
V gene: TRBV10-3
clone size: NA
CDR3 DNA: TGTGCCACTTCTCAGGAGCCAGGAGGGCTTCCTAGCTACGAGCAGTACTTC
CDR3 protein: CATSQEPGGLPSYEQYF

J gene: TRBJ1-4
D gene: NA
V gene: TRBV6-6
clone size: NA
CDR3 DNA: TGTGCCAGCAGTTCGGGATTTGGGGGCGGGGAAAAACTGTTTTTT
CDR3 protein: CASSSGFGGGEKLFF

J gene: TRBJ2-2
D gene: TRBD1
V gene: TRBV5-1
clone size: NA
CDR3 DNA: TGCGCCAGCAGTCAGGACAGGGCGAACACCGGGGAGCTGTTTTTT
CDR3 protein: CASSQDRANTGELFF

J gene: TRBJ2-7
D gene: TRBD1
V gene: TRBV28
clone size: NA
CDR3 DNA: TGTGCCAGCAGTCCTTGGACAGGGGGCGTCTCCTACGAGCAGTACTTC
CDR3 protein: CASSPWTGGVSYEQYF

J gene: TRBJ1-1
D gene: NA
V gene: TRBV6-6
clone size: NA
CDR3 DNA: TGTGCCAGCAGTTACCCGACAGGTGAAGCTTTCTTT
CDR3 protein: CASSYPTGEAFF

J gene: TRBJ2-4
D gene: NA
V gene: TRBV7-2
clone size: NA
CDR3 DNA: TGTGCCAGCAGCTTGGACTATATCAAAAACATTCAGTACTTC
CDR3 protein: CASSLDYIKNIQYF

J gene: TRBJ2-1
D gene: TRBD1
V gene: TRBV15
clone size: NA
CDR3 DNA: TGTGCCACCAGCAGGGACAGGGGCGTCTACAATGAGCAGTTCTTC
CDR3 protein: CATSRDRGVYNEQFF

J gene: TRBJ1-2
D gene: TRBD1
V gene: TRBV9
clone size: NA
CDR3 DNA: TGTGCCAGCAGCCATTACAGGGGAAGTATTAACTATGGCTACACCTTC
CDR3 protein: CASSHYRGSINYGYTF

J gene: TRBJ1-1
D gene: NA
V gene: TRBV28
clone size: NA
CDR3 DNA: TGTGCCAGCAGTTTATGGGCACCCCTGAACACTGAAGCTTTCTTT
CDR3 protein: CASSLWAPLNTEAFF

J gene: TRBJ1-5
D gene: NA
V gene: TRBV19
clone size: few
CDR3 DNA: TGTGCCAGTAGTATCCCTACAGGGAGCAATCAGCCCCAGCATTTT
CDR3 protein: CASSIPTGSNQPQHF

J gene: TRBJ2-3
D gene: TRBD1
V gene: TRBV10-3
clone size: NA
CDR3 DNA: TGTGCCATCAGCGGGACAGGGGGGACAGATACGCAGTATTTT
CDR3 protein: CAISGTGGTDTQYF

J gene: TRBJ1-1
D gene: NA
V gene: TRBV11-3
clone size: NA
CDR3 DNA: TGTGCCAGCAGGGCAGGGTGGTACACTGAAGCTTTCTTT
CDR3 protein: CASRAGWYTEAFF

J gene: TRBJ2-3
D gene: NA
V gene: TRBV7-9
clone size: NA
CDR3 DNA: TGTGCCAGCAGCTTAGTTATGACAGGCACAGATACGCAGTATTTT
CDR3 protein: CASSLVMTGTDTQYF

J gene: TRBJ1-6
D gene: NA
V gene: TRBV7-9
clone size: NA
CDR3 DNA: TGTGCCAGCAGCTTAGTGGCTCAGGGTTGGAATTCACCCCTCCACTTT
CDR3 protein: CASSLVAQGWNSPLHF

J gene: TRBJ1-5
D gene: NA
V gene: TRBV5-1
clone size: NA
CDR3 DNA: TGCGCCAGCAGCTTGGATGGACACAGCAATCAGCCCCAGCATTTT
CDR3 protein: CASSLDGHSNQPQHF

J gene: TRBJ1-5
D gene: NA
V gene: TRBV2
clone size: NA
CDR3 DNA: TGTGCCAGCAGATCGGACGGCAATCAGCCCCAGCATTTT
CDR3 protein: CASRSDGNQPQHF

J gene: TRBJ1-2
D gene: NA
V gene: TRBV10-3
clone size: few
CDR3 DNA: TGTGCCATCAGGGCCCTTAACTATGGCTACACCTTC
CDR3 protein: CAIRALNYGYTF

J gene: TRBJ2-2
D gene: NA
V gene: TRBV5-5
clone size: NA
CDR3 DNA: TGTGCCAGCAGCTTGTTCACTACCCCCGGCGCCGGGGAGCTGTTTTTT
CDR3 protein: CASSLFTTPGAGELFF

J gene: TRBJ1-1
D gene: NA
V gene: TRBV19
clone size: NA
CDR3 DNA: TGTGCCAGTAGTATAGGGACGGGGATCACTGAAGCTTTCTTT
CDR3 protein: CASSIGTGITEAFF

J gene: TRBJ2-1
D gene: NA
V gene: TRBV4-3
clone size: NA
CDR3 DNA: TGCGCCAGCAGCCAAGACGGGTCTAGGACCGAATCCTACAATGAGCAGTTCTTC
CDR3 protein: CASSQDGSRTESYNEQFF

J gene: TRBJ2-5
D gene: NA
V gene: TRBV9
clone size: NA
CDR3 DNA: TGTGCCAGCAGCGACCAAGAGACCCAGTACTTC
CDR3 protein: CASSDQETQYF

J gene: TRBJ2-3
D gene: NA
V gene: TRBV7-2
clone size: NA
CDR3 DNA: TGTGCCAGCAGCTTATTTGGGGGGCAGACAGATACGCAGTATTTT
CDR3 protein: CASSLFGGQTDTQYF

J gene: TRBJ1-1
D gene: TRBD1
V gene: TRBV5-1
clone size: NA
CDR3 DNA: TGCGCCAGCAGCGAGGGACAGCGGAACACTGAAGCTTTCTTT
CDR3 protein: CASSEGQRNTEAFF

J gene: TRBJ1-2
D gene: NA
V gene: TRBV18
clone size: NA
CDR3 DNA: TGTGCCAGCGAACAGGGATCGGGCCCTTATGGCTACACCTTC
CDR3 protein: CASEQGSGPYGYTF

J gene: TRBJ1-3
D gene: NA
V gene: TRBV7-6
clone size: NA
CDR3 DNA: TGTGCCAGCAGCTTGGCACACACCATATATTTT
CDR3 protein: CASSLAHTIYF

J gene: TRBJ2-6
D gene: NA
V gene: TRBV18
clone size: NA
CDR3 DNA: TGTGCCAGCTCACCAACGGTGGAGGGGGCCAACGTCCTGACTTTC
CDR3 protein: CASSPTVEGANVLTF

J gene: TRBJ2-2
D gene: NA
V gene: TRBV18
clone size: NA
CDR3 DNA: TGTGCCAGCTCACCGCAACCGGGGCCCCCCGCGACCGGGGAGCTGTTTTTT
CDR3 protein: CASSPQPGPPATGELFF

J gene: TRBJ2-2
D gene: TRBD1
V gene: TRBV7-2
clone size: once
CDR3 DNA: TGTGCCAGCAGCTTTCCACCCGGACAGGGCGACACCGGGGAGCTGTTTTTT
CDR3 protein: CASSFPPGQGDTGELFF

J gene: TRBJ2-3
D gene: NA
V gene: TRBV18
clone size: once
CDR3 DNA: TGTGCCAGCTCACCACCCAGCACAGATACGCAGTATTTT
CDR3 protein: CASSPPSTDTQYF

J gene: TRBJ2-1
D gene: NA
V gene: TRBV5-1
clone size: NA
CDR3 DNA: TGCGCCAGCAGCCTGACAGGCTACAATGAGCAGTTCTTC
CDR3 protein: CASSLTGYNEQFF

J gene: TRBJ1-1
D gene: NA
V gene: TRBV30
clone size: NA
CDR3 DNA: TGTGCCTGGAGTACGGGAGTAGGTCCTGAAGCTTTCTTT
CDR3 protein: CAWSTGVGPEAFF

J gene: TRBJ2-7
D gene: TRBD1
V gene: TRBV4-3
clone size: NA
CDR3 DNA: TGCGCCAGCAGCGAGGGGACAGGGGAATCCTACGAGCAGTACTTC
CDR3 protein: CASSEGTGESYEQYF

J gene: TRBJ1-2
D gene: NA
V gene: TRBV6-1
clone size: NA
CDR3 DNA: TGTGCCAGTGGGGTAGCCTTTAACTATGGCTACACCTTC
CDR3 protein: CASGVAFNYGYTF

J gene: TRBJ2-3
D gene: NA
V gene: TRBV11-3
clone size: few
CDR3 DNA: TGTGCCAGCAGTTATGTTCCGACAGATACGCAGTATTTT
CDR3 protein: CASSYVPTDTQYF

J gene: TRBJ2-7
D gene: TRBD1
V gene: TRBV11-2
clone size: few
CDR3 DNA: TGTGCCAGCAGCGTGGGGACAGGCTACGAGCAGTACTTC
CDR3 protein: CASSVGTGYEQYF

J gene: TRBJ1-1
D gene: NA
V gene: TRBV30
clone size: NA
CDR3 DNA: TGTGCCTGGAGTGGAGGGTATGACACTGAAGCTTTCTTT
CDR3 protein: CAWSGGYDTEAFF

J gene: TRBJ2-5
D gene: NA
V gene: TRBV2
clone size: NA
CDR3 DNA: TGTGCCAGCAGTGAAGAAAAGACCCAGTACTTC
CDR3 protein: CASSEEKTQYF

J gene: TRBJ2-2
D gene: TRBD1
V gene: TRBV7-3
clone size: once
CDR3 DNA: TGTGCCAGCAGTACAGGGGTTCAAGAAGGCGGGGAGCTGTTTTTT
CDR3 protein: CASSTGVQEGGELFF

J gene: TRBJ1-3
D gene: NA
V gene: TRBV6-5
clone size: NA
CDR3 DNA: TGTGCCAGCAGTTACTCGACCGCCCCGGGAAACACCATATATTTT
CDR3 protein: CASSYSTAPGNTIYF

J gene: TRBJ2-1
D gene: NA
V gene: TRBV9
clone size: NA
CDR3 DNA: TGTGCCAGCAGCGTAGAACCAGCGCGGTCCCATGAGCAGTTCTTC
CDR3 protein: CASSVEPARSHEQFF

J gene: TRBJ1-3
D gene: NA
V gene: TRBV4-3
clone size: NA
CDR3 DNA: TGCGCCAGCAGCCAATCCTTCAGGGGAACCGGAAACACCATATATTTT
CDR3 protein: CASSQSFRGTGNTIYF